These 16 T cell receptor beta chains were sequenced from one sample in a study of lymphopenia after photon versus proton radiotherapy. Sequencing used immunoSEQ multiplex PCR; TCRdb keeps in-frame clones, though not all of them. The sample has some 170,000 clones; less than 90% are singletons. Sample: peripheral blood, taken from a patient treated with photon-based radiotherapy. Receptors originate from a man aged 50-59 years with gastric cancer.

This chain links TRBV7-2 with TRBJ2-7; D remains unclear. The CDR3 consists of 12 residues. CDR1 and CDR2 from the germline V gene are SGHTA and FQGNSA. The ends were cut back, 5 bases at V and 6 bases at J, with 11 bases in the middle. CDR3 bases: TGTGCCAGCAGCCAAGTGGCCGTCGAGCAGTACTTC. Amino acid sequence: CASSQVAVEQYF.

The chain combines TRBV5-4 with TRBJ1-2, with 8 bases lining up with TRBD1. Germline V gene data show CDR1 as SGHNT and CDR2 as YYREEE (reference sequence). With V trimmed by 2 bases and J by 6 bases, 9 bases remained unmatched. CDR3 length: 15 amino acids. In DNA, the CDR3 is TGTGCCAGCAGCTTCCCGGGACAGGTTACCGATGGCTACACCTTC. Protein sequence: CASSFPGQVTDGYTF. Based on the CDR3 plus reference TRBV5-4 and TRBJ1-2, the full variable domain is ETGVTQSPTHLIKTRGQQVTLRCSSQSGHNTVSWYQQALGQGPQFIFQYYREEENGRGNFPPRFSGLQFPNYSSELNVNALELDDSALYLCASSFPGQVTDGYTFGSGTRLTVV.

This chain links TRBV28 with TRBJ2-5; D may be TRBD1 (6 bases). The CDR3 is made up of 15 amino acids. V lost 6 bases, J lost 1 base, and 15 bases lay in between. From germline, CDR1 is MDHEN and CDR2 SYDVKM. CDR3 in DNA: TGTGCCAGCAGCCCCCAGGGGCAGGCCCAAGAGACCCAGTACTTC. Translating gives CASSPQGQAQETQYF.

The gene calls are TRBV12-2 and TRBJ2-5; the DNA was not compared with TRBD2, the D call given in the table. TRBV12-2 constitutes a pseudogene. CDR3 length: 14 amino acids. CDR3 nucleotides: TGTGCAAGTCGCTTCCCTCCTAGCACGGAGACCCAGTACTTC. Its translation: CASRFPPSTETQYF.

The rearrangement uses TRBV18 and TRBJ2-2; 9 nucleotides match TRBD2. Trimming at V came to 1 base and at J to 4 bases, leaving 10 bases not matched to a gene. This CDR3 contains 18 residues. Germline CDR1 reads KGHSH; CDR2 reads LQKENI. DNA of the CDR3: TGTGCCAGCTCACCACTGCCAGCGGGAGGTAAAGGCACCGGGGAGCTGTTTTTT. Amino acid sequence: CASSPLPAGGKGTGELFF. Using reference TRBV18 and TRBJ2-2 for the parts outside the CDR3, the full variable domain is NAGVMQNPRHLVRRRGQEARLRCSPMKGHSHVYWYRQLPEEGLKFMVYLQKENIIDESGMPKERFSAEFPKEGPSILRIQQVVRGDSAAYFCASSPLPAGGKGTGELFFGEGSRLTVL.

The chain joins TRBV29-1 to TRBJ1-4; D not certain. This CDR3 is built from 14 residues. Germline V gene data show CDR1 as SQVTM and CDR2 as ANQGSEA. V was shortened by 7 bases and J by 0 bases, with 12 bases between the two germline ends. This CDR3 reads CSGQDGATNEKLFF. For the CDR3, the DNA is TGCAGCGGCCAGGACGGTGCAACTAATGAAAAACTGTTTTTT.

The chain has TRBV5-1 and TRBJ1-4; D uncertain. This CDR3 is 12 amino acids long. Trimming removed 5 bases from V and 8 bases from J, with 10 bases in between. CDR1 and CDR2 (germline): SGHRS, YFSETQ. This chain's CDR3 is CASSNPGEKLFF. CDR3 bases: TGCGCCAGCAGTAACCCGGGGGAAAAACTGTTTTTT.

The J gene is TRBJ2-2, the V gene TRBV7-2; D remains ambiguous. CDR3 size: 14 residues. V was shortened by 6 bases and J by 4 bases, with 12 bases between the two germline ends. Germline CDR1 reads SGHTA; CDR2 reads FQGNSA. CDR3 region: CASSRDTITGELFF. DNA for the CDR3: TGTGCCAGCAGTCGTGACACGATCACCGGGGAGCTGTTTTTT. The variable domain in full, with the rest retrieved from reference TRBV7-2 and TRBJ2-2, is GAGVSQSPSNKVTEKGKDVELRCDPISGHTALYWYRQSLGQGLEFLIYFQGNSAPDKSGLPSDRFSAERTGGSVSTLTIQRTQQEDSAVYLCASSRDTITGELFFGEGSRLTVL.

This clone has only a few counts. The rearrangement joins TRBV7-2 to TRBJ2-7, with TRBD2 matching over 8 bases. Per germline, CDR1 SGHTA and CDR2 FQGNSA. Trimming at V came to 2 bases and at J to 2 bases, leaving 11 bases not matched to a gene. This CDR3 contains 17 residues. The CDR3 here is CASSLIGGGLTPYEQYF. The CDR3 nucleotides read TGTGCCAGCAGCTTAATCGGGGGGGGACTAACCCCCTACGAGCAGTACTTC.

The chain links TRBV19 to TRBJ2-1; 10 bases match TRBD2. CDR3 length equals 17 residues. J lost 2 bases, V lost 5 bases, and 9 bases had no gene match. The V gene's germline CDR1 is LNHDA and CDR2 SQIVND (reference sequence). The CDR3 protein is CASSLRTSGGAYNEQFF. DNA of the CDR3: TGTGCCAGTAGTCTTAGGACTAGCGGAGGGGCCTACAATGAGCAGTTCTTC.

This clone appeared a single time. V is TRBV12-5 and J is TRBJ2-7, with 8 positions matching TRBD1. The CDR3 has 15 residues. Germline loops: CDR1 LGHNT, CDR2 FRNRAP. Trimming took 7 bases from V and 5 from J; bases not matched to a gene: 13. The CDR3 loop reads CASVAADRVIHEQYF. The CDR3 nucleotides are TGTGCTAGTGTTGCGGCGGACAGGGTAATCCACGAGCAGTACTTC.

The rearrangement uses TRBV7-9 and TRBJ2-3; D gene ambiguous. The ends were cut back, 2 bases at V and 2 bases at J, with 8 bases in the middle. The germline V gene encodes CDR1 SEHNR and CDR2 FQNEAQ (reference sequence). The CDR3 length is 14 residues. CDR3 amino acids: CASSLSGSTDTQYF. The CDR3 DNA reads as TGTGCCAGCAGCTTATCTGGTTCCACAGATACGCAGTATTTT. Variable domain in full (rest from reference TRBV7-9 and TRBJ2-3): DTGVSQNPRHKITKRGQNVTFRCDPISEHNRLYWYRQTLGQGPEFLTYFQNEAQLEKSRLLSDRFSAERPKGSFSTLEIQRTEQGDSAMYLCASSLSGSTDTQYFGPGTRLTVL.

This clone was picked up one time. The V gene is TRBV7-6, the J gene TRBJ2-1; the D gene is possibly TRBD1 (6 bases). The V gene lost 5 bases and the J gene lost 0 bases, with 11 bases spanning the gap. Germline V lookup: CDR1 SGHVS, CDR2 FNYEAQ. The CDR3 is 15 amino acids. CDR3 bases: TGTGCCAGCAGCCTACAGGGAAGCTCCTACAATGAGCAGTTCTTC. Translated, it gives CASSLQGSSYNEQFF.

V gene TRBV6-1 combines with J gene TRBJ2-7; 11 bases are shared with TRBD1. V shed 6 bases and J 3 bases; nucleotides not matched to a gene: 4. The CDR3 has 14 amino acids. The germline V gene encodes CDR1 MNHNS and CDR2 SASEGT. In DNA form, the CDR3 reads TGTGCCAGCAGGGACAGGGGGCTTTTCTACGAGCAGTACTTC. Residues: CASRDRGLFYEQYF.

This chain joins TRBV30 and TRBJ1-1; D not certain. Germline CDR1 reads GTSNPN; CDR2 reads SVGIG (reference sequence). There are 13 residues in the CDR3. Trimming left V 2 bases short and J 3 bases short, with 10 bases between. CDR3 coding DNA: TGTGCCTGGAGTAACAGTGGGGACACTGAAGCTTTCTTT. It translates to CAWSNSGDTEAFF.

The CDR3 spells CSVSEGSTEAFF. The DNA for the CDR3 is TGCAGCGTTTCCGAAGGGAGTACTGAAGCTTTCTTT. The V call is TRBV29-1, the J call TRBJ1-1; D unresolved. This CDR3 is built from 12 residues. The V gene lost 5 bases and the J gene lost 5 bases, with 12 bases spanning the gap. The germline V gene encodes CDR1 SQVTM and CDR2 ANQGSEA.